Shown below are 27 T cell receptor beta chains from a single sample sequenced in a study of blood T cells in healthy people across ages. For the second PCR, which ran for roughly 6 to 11 cycles, a sample-barcoded 5' primer and a J-beta primer mix were used. TCRdb itself ran the 5' RACE reads through MiXCR, one entry per CDR3 protein. Of about 1.1 million distinct CDR3 sequences listed, roughly two fifths are singletons. The sequencing input was blood. Source of these receptors: a man younger than 30 in good health.

Concerning this clonotype itself: The junction and the germline gene differ at one end; a read error may be behind it. The chain carries TRBV7-9 and TRBJ2-3; unclear D gene. This CDR3 comprises 12 residues. The germline gives CDR1 SEHNR, CDR2 FQNEAQ (reference sequence). The CDR3 loop is CSSSFRFAAQYF. Written as DNA, the CDR3 is TGTTCCAGCAGCTTTCGGTTTGCTGCGCAGTATTTT.

CDR3 nucleotide sequence: TGTGCCAGCAGCTTAGTAGGTGGTCAGGTTCGTTCGAGCACCGGGGAGCTGTTTTTT. Its protein product is CASSLVGGQVRSSTGELFF. The genes are TRBV7-9 and TRBJ2-2; D remains unclear. CDR1 and CDR2 from the germline V gene are SEHNR and FQNEAQ (reference sequence). V was pared by 1 base and J by 4 bases, with 22 bases between. There are 19 residues in the CDR3.

The chain joins TRBV2 to TRBJ1-2; 8 bases map to TRBD1. V lost 6 bases to trimming and J lost 7 bases; unmatched junction nucleotides: 4. The CDR3 spans 12 residues. The germline V gene has CDR1 SNHLY and CDR2 FYNNEI. In DNA form, the CDR3 reads TGTGCCAGCAGGGGACAGGCGGGTGGCTACACCTTC. Translating gives CASRGQAGGYTF.

This clonotype was detected only a few times. The V and J genes are TRBV4-3 and TRBJ1-1, with D uncertain. CDR1 is LGHNA, CDR2 YSLEER, per germline. The ends were cut back, 0 bases at V and 5 bases at J, with 7 bases in the middle. There are 13 residues in the CDR3. The CDR3 nucleotides are TGCGCCAGCAGCCAAGATAGGGAAACTGAAGCTTTCTTT. Amino acid sequence: CASSQDRETEAFF.

V and J are TRBV9 and TRBJ1-1; no clear D gene. V lost 0 bases to trimming and J lost 3 bases, with 12 bases between them. The germline V gene encodes CDR1 SGDLS and CDR2 YYNGEE. The CDR3 covers 15 residues. This chain's CDR3 is CASSVGGVWDTEAFF. DNA for the CDR3: TGTGCCAGCAGCGTAGGTGGGGTATGGGACACTGAAGCTTTCTTT.

The rearrangement joins TRBV24-1 to TRBJ2-1; 8 bases fit TRBD2. The junction had 8 bases not matched to a gene; V was cut back by 4 bases and J by 4 bases. This CDR3 has 16 amino acids. CDR1 is KGHDR and CDR2 is SFDVKD in the germline V gene. The CDR3 spells CATSDGIAGRYNEQFF. The CDR3 nucleotides are TGTGCCACCAGTGACGGGATAGCGGGGAGGTACAATGAGCAGTTCTTC.

This sequence joins TRBV6-2 or TRBV6-3 and TRBJ1-1; 8 bases line up with TRBD1. V lost 6 bases to trimming and J lost 4 bases; unmatched junction nucleotides: 13. Germline V gene data show CDR1 as MNHEY and CDR2 as SVGEGT. The CDR3 consists of 16 residues. CDR3 DNA sequence: TGTGCCAGCAGAGACCCGGACAGGGAGACTTCCACTGAAGCTTTCTTT. Translated, it gives CASRDPDRETSTEAFF.

This clonotype was observed a handful of times. The chain recombines TRBV13 with TRBJ2-3; 8 bases are a match to TRBD1. This CDR3 contains 15 residues. Germline trimming cut 5 bases from V and 5 bases from J; bases unmatched to any gene: 9. In germline, CDR1 is PRHDT, CDR2 FYEKMQ (reference sequence). The CDR3 bases are TGTGCCAGCAGCCCGGACAGGGTCGAAGGAGATACGCAGTATTTT. It codes for CASSPDRVEGDTQYF.

The chain has TRBV5-6 and TRBJ1-4; no reliable D call. Looked up from germline, CDR1 is SGHDT and CDR2 is YYEEEE. Trimming removed 5 bases from V and 0 bases from J, with 20 bases in between. The CDR3 length is 18 residues. CDR3 nucleotides: TGTGCCAGCAGTTCTACGACAAGGTGGCAGACAACTAATGAAAAACTGTTTTTT. As protein: CASSSTTRWQTTNEKLFF. Drawing the rest from reference TRBV5-6 and TRBJ1-4, the complete variable domain is DAGVTQSPTHLIKTRGQQVTLRCSPKSGHDTVSWYQQALGQGPQFIFQYYEEEERQRGNFPDRFSGHQFPNYSSELNVNALLLGDSALYLCASSSTTRWQTTNEKLFFGSGTQLSVL.

The rearrangement links TRBV12-3 or TRBV12-4 to TRBJ1-2; 10 bases map to TRBD1. The V segment lost 5 bases and the J segment 8 bases; nucleotides outside the gene matches: 11. The CDR3 has 15 residues. This chain's CDR3 is CASSTKDRGELGYTF. The CDR3 bases are TGTGCCAGCAGTACTAAGGACAGGGGGGAATTGGGCTACACCTTC.

This clonotype was detected a few times. The gene calls are TRBV20-1 and TRBJ1-5; possible D gene TRBD1, 5 bases. The ends were cut back, 2 bases at V and 5 bases at J, with 13 bases in the middle. Germline V gene lookup returns CDR1 DFQATT and CDR2 SNEGSKA (reference sequence). CDR3 length: 14 residues. CDR3 DNA: TGCAGTGCTAGATCGCTGGTGGGGGATCAGCCCCAGCATTTT. It specifies CSARSLVGDQPQHF.

The chain joins TRBV20-1 to TRBJ2-3; 8 nucleotides agree with TRBD2. From germline, CDR1 is DFQATT and CDR2 SNEGSKA (reference sequence). The CDR3 is 15 residues long. V dropped 5 bases and J dropped 1; count of bases not matched to a gene: 8. CDR3 nucleotides: TGCAGTGCTTCACCACTGACTAGCGGCACAGATACGCAGTATTTT. It yields the protein CSASPLTSGTDTQYF.

This chain connects TRBV28 to TRBJ1-2; the D gene is possibly TRBD1 (5 bases). Trimming took 1 base from V and 4 from J, leaving 10 bases between them. The germline CDR1 and CDR2 sequences are MDHEN and SYDVKM. This CDR3 region has 14 residues. The CDR3 spells CASSLLGQAYGYTF. CDR3 sequence (DNA): TGTGCCAGCAGTTTATTGGGGCAGGCCTATGGCTACACCTTC.

This sequence joins TRBV29-1 and TRBJ2-5; 8 bases fit TRBD1. Per the germline V gene, CDR1 is SQVTM and CDR2 is ANQGSEA. The V segment lost 7 bases and the J segment 3 bases; nucleotides outside the gene matches: 7. The CDR3 loop spans 13 amino acids. CDR3 coding DNA: TGCAGCGCCAGCCCGACAGGGGAAGAGACCCAGTACTTC. Amino acids: CSASPTGEETQYF.

This clonotype was counted a few times. The chain combines TRBV10-3 with TRBJ1-2; D may be TRBD1 (5 bases). V lost 0 bases, J lost 3 bases, and 5 bases lay in between. Per the germline V gene, CDR1 is ENHRY and CDR2 is SYGVKD. The CDR3 extends over 13 amino acids. In DNA, the CDR3 is TGTGCCATCAGTGAGTCACAGGACTATGGCTACACCTTC. It is translated as CAISESQDYGYTF.

This clonotype appeared a few times. This chain links TRBV7-2 with TRBJ2-3; D remains unclear. V was trimmed by 5 bases and J by 6 bases, leaving 12 bases between them. Germline CDR1 and CDR2: SGHTA and FQGNSA. The CDR3 is 13 residues long. CDR3 sequence reads: CASSQVARDTQYF. CDR3 bases: TGTGCCAGCAGCCAGGTCGCCCGGGATACGCAGTATTTT.

The chain joins TRBV20-1 to TRBJ1-6; D ambiguous. The germline V gene has CDR1 DFQATT and CDR2 SNEGSKA (reference sequence). V was trimmed by 3 bases and J by 7 bases, leaving 16 bases between them. This CDR3 contains 15 residues. The DNA of the CDR3 is TGCAGTGCTAGTAACCCATTGGAGGAAAATTCACCCCTCCACTTT. Protein sequence: CSASNPLEENSPLHF.

A few counts support this clonotype. The chain links TRBV29-1 to TRBJ1-5, with a possible D match to TRBD1 (6 bases). The CDR3 has 13 residues. The V gene lost 4 bases and the J gene lost 6 bases, with 13 bases spanning the gap. Germline CDR1 SQVTM, CDR2 ANQGSEA. CDR3 sequence: CSVVVGASQPQHF. CDR3 DNA: TGCAGCGTTGTCGTGGGGGCAAGTCAGCCCCAGCATTTT.

As concerns this clonotype: The CDR3 does not close with the conserved phenylalanine or tryptophan, likely indicating a read error. The DNA is omitted, as the CDR3 cannot be located on it reliably, and the CDR3 follows TCRdb's listing. This CDR3 is CASSLPGQAYTFGS. The gene calls are TRBV12-3 or TRBV12-4 and TRBJ2-1; TRBD1, as called in the table, went unchecked against the DNA. The CDR3 is 14 amino acids in total, end residues counted.

The chain carries TRBV25-1 and TRBJ1-6; 7 bases line up with TRBD1. CDR1 is MGHDK, CDR2 SYGVNS, per germline. Germline trimming cut 3 bases from V and 7 bases from J; bases unmatched to any gene: 6. The CDR3 sequence is 15 residues long. The CDR3 loop reads CASSDTGQRNSPLHF. The CDR3 nucleotides read TGTGCCAGCAGTGACACGGGACAGAGAAATTCACCCCTCCACTTT.

The chain joins TRBV7-2 to TRBJ2-4; D gene uncertain. The tail of the sequence fits TRBJ2-7 better, so the J call may be wrong. The CDR3 sequence is 13 residues long. CDR1 SGHTA and CDR2 FQGNSA come from the germline V gene. In nucleotides, the CDR3 is TGTGCCAGCAGCGATCCGCCTAGATACGAGCAGTACTTC. It codes for CASSDPPRYEQYF.

This clonotype was seen a handful of times. The chain uses TRBV7-2 and TRBJ2-3, with 9 bases fitting TRBD2. Germline V gives CDR1 SGHTA, CDR2 FQGNSA. The CDR3 loop spans 20 amino acids. V trimming: 5 bases; J trimming: 2 bases; junction bases outside the gene matches: 20. The CDR3 nucleotides read TGTGCCAGCAGCCGGGCGCTAGCGGGGCGCGAAAGACCCTCCACAGATACGCAGTATTTT. Its translation is CASSRALAGRERPSTDTQYF.

The chain employs TRBV4-3 and TRBJ1-5; D possibly corresponds to TRBD1 (5 bases). CDR3 length: 15 residues. Germline V gives CDR1 LGHNA, CDR2 YSLEER. Trimming took off 0 bases at V and 4 bases at J, with 10 bases between the two ends. The CDR3 region is CASSQELTVNQPQHF. In DNA form, the CDR3 reads TGCGCCAGCAGCCAAGAGTTGACAGTGAATCAGCCCCAGCATTTT.

This clonotype occurred a few times. This rearrangement joins TRBV29-1 to TRBJ2-5; 9 nucleotides agree with TRBD1. Germline CDR1 is SQVTM and CDR2 is ANQGSEA. CDR3 size: 15 residues. V was clipped by 6 bases and J by 5 bases; unmatched bases: 13. The CDR3 loop is CSVAPGTGPPETQYF. CDR3 DNA: TGCAGCGTAGCACCCGGGACAGGGCCCCCTGAGACCCAGTACTTC.

This chain links TRBV20-1 with TRBJ2-3; TRBD2 matches 8 bases. The CDR3 length is 19 residues. The V segment lost 1 base and the J segment 2 bases; nucleotides outside the gene matches: 17. Germline lookup yields CDR1 DFQATT and CDR2 SNEGSKA (reference sequence). For the CDR3, the DNA is TGCAGTGCTAGAGTATTATACGGAAGGGGACTAGGGGTCACAGATACGCAGTATTTT. Translated, it gives CSARVLYGRGLGVTDTQYF.

This clonotype has a count of ten or more. The V call is TRBV12-3 or TRBV12-4, the J call TRBJ1-2; TRBD1 aligns across 7 bases. J was trimmed by 5 bases and V by 6 bases; bases with no gene match: 0. The CDR3 contains 11 residues. The CDR3 loop reads CASRQGYGYTF. The CDR3, as DNA: TGTGCCAGCAGACAGGGGTATGGCTACACCTTC.

This chain connects TRBV9 to TRBJ1-2; D uncertain. The V end lost 3 bases, the J end lost 4 bases, and 10 bases lay between the germline ends. The CDR3 is 13 amino acids. Germline loops: CDR1 SGDLS, CDR2 YYNGEE. As DNA, the CDR3 is TGTGCCAGCAGCGCCCGATCCCCCTATGGCTACACCTTC. This gives the protein CASSARSPYGYTF.